This TCR beta chain came from a study of cytomegalovirus exposure and HLA in healthy donors. 60 Vbeta and 13 Jbeta primers were used in PCR. TCRdb's table, derived via immunoSEQ multiplex PCR, lists solely in-frame clones and lacks some. The sample lists around 150,000 clones; under 75% were seen once. This CDR3 has 12 residues. The V gene's germline CDR1 is ENHRY and CDR2 SYGVKD. V lost 10 bases, J lost 1 base, and 4 bases stayed unmatched. The chain couples TRBV10-3 to TRBJ2-7, with 7 bases identical to TRBD2. The sample comprised PBMCs. This sequence originates from a woman between 55 and 75 years old in good health and CMV-seropositive. CDR3 in amino acids: CATGRNSYEQYF. CDR3 coding DNA: TGTGCCACCGGGAGGAATTCCTACGAGCAGTACTTC.